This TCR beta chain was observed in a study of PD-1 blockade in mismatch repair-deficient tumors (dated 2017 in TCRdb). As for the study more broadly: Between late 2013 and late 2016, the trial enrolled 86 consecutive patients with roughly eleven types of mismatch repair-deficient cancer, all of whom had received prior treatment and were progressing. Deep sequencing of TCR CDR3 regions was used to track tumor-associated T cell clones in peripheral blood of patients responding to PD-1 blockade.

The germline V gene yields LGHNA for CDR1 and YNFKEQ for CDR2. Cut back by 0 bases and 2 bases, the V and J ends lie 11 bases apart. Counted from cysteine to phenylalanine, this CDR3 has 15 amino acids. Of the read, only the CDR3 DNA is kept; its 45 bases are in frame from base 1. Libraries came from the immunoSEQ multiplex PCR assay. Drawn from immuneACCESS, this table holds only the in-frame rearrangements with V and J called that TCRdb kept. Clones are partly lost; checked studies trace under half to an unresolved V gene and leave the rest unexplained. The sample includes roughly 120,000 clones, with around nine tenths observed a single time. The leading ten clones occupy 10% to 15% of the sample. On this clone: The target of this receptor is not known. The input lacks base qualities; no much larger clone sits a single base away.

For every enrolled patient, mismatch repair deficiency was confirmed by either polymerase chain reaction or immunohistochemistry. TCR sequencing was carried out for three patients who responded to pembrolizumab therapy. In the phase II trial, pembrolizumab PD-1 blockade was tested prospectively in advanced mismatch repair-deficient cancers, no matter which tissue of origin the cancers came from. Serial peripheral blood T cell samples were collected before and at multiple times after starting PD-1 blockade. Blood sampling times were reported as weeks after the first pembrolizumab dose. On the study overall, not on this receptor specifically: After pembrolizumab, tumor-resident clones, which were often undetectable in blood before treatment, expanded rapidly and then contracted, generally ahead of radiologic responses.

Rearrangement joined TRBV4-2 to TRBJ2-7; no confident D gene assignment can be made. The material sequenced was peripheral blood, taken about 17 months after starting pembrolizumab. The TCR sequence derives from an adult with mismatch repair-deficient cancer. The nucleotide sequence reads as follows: TGTGCCAGCAGCCAAGAGATTTTAGGTGCCTACGAGCAGTACTTC. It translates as CASSQEILGAYEQYF.